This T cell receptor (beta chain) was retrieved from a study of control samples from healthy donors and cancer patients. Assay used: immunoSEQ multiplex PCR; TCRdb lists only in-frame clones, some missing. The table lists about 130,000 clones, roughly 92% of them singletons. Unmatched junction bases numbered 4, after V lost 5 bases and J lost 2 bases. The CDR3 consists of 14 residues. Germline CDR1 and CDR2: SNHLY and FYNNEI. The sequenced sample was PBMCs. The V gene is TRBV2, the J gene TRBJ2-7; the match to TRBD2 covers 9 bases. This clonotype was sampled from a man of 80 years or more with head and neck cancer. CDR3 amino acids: CASSPASGAYEQYF. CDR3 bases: TGTGCCAGCAGTCCGGCTAGCGGGGCCTACGAGCAGTACTTC.